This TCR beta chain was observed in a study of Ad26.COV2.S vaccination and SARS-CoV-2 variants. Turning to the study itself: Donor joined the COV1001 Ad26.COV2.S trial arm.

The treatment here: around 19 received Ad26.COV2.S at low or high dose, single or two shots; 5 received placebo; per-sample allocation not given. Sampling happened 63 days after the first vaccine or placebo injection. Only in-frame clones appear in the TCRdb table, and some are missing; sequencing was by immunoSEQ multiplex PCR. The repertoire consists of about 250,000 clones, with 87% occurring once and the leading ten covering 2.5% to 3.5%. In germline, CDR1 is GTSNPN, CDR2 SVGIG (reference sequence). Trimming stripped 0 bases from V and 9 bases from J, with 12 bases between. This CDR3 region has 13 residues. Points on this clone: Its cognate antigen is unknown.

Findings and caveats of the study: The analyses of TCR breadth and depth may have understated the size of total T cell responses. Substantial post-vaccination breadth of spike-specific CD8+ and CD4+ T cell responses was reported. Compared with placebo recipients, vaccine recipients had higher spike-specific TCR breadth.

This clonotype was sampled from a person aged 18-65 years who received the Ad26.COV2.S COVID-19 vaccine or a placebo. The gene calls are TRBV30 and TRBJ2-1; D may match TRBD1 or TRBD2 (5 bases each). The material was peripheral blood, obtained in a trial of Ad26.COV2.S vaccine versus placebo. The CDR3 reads CAWSVLPGTEQFF. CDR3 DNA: TGTGCCTGGAGTGTCCTTCCGGGGACTGAGCAGTTCTTC.